This T cell receptor (beta chain) stems from a study of blood T cell repertoires in COVID-19. In the study overall: Acute and convalescent COVID-19 specimens originated in the United States, Italy and Spain.

Original data processing: Quantification of nucleated cells was approximated via reference gene primer amplification. Clones were sequenced by immunoSEQ multiplex PCR, and TCRdb holds only the in-frame ones, with some missing. That table supplies the V and J calls and clone size; D and trimming were determined from the DNA. The sample contains 200,000 to 250,000 clones, around 88% of which appear only once. V trimming: 2 bases; J trimming: 5 bases; junction bases outside the gene matches: 14. Germline V gene lookup returns CDR1 SGHTA and CDR2 FQGNSA. The CDR3 length is 17 residues. The sample consisted of PBMCs or T cells enriched from blood (not recorded which). This sequence originates from a woman in her 50s with acute COVID-19. The chain has TRBV7-2 and TRBJ1-1, with 7 bases that match TRBD1. The CDR3 region has the DNA TGTGCCAGCAGCTTACGTGTAGGGCAGGGGGAAGGGACTGAAGCTTTCTTT. It codes for CASSLRVGQGEGTEAFF.